This entry features one T cell receptor beta chain sequence. What it binds is not known. The entry originates in a study of early T cells in non-severe SARS-CoV-2 infection. Looking at the study overall: Unsorted whole-blood RNA was sequenced in bulk, leaving chains unpaired.

Points from the study as a whole: Sequences matched to VDJdb favored anti-spike CD8 responses, while private and CD4 specificities were missed.

Researchers tagged individual cDNA molecules with unique molecular identifiers. TCRdb re-called the 5' RACE reads with MiXCR, one entry per CDR3 protein. Among tens of thousands of distinct CDR3 sequences listed, about 10% were seen once. Trimming took 8 bases from V and 4 from J, leaving 14 bases between them. From germline, CDR1 is SNHLY and CDR2 FYNNEI. This CDR3 contains 13 residues. The receptor was isolated from an adult who was a healthcare worker with PCR-confirmed SARS-CoV-2 infection or an uninfected control (not recorded which). The chain recombines TRBV2 with TRBJ1-1; D is uncertain. This specimen consisted of whole blood, obtained at baseline. CDR3 coding DNA: TGTGCCAGCTTTCGACGGGTAGGCACTGAAGCTTTCTTT. This gives the protein CASFRRVGTEAFF.